This passage covers 24 T cell receptor beta chains from one sample sequenced in a study of cytomegalovirus exposure and HLA in healthy donors. Researchers ran the PCR with 60 Vbeta and 13 Jbeta primers. The table came from immunoSEQ multiplex PCR; TCRdb's copy has only in-frame clones and leaves some out. The sample shows about 85,000 clones, 60% to 80% of them seen only once. The sequenced sample was PBMCs. The receptors come from a woman aged 45-59 years in good health and CMV-seropositive.

This clone was seen a few times. The chain couples TRBV2 to TRBJ1-4; 9 positions agree with TRBD1. Germline CDR1 reads SNHLY; CDR2 reads FYNNEI. The CDR3 covers 19 residues. J was trimmed by 8 bases and V by 2 bases; bases with no gene match: 18. CDR3 coding DNA: TGTGCCAGCAGTGAAAAGTACGTTACGTCGGGACAGGGTTCGGAAAAACTGTTTTTT. Its translation is CASSEKYVTSGQGSEKLFF.

V gene TRBV9 combines with J gene TRBJ2-2; 8 nucleotides align to TRBD2. Trimming removed 0 bases from V and 4 bases from J; junction bases left unmatched: 5. The CDR3 spans 16 residues. Germline-derived CDR1 and CDR2 are SGDLS and YYNGEE. The CDR3 region is CASSVADGGATGELFF. CDR3 DNA: TGTGCCAGCAGCGTAGCTGACGGGGGGGCCACCGGGGAGCTGTTTTTT.

V is TRBV27 and J is TRBJ2-3, with TRBD2 matching over 10 bases. CDR1 MNHEY and CDR2 SMNVEV come from the germline V gene (reference sequence). With V trimmed by 4 bases and J by 1 base, 2 bases remained unmatched. The CDR3 covers 15 residues. CDR3 coding DNA: TGTGCCAGCAGTTCTCTAGCGGGAGGCACAGATACGCAGTATTTT. Translated, it gives CASSSLAGGTDTQYF.

V is TRBV7-2 and J is TRBJ1-1; 8 nucleotides line up with TRBD1. CDR3 length equals 12 residues. V trimming: 6 bases; J trimming: 6 bases; junction bases outside the gene matches: 3. Germline V CDR1 and CDR2: SGHTA, FQGNSA. CDR3 nucleotides: TGTGCCAGCAGTTGGACAGGGTCTGAAGCTTTCTTT. Translating it yields CASSWTGSEAFF.

This sequence joins TRBV27 and TRBJ2-1; 8 bases align to TRBD2. Trimming cost V 6 bases and J 2 bases; bases outside gene matches: 9. Germline CDR1 and CDR2: MNHEY and SMNVEV (reference sequence). The CDR3 runs 16 residues. The CDR3 region has the DNA TGTGCCAGCAGATTTACCGGGGGGGTCACCTACAATGAGCAGTTCTTC. Its translation: CASRFTGGVTYNEQFF.

V and J are TRBV9 and TRBJ1-2; 7 positions agree with TRBD1. V shed 4 bases, J shed 4 bases, and the junction held 4 bases outside the gene matches. The CDR3 covers 13 residues. Per germline, CDR1 SGDLS and CDR2 YYNGEE. DNA of the CDR3: TGTGCCAGCAGCTCGGACAGGTTCTATGGCTACACCTTC. Its translation is CASSSDRFYGYTF.

This chain joins TRBV7-2 and TRBJ2-7, with 7 bases matching TRBD1. Trimming at V came to 3 bases and at J to 1 base, leaving 9 bases not matched to a gene. CDR3 length equals 16 residues. The germline CDR1 and CDR2 sequences are SGHTA and FQGNSA. The CDR3 coding sequence is TGTGCCAGCAGCTTTCTTCCGGGACAGAAGTCCTACGAGCAGTACTTC. Amino acid sequence: CASSFLPGQKSYEQYF.

The V and J genes are TRBV20-1 and TRBJ2-7; no reliable D call. The CDR3 consists of 11 residues. Trimming removed 1 base at V and 5 bases at J, with 6 bases between. Germline-derived CDR1 and CDR2 are DFQATT and SNEGSKA (reference sequence). The CDR3 protein is CSARAFHEQYF. CDR3 coding DNA: TGCAGTGCTAGAGCGTTTCACGAGCAGTACTTC.

The chain couples TRBV6-4 to TRBJ1-6, with D unresolved. The CDR3 runs to 15 residues. V was cut by 0 bases and J by 6 bases, with 9 bases left in between. Germline loops: CDR1 MRHNA, CDR2 SNTAGT. This CDR3 is CASSDSLTPNSPLHF. CDR3 nucleotides: TGTGCCAGCAGTGACTCCCTAACTCCTAATTCACCCCTCCACTTT.

Concerning this clone: Sequence at one end of the junction differs from germline and may be a read error. J is TRBJ1-1 and V is TRBV4-1; 7 bases agree with TRBD1. The CDR3 runs 16 residues. The V gene's germline CDR1 is MGHRA and CDR2 YSYEKL. This CDR3 is CASSRTGARVVTEAFF. The CDR3 DNA reads TGTGCCAGCAGCCGAACAGGGGCTAGGGTTGTGACTGAAGCTTTCTTT.

J is TRBJ2-5 and V is TRBV2; no definite D call. The V and J ends lost 7 bases and 0 bases respectively, with 12 bases between them. This CDR3 has 14 residues. In germline, CDR1 is SNHLY, CDR2 FYNNEI. The DNA for the CDR3 is TGTGCCAGCAAATTTGGCAGGTACCAAGAGACCCAGTACTTC. Amino acids: CASKFGRYQETQYF.

This rearrangement joins TRBV27 to TRBJ2-5, with 8 bases that match TRBD1. CDR3 size: 17 residues. The germline CDR1 and CDR2 sequences are MNHEY and SMNVEV (reference sequence). Losses at the gene ends were 2 bases for V and 0 bases for J; bases not matched to a gene: 8. DNA of the CDR3: TGTGCCAGCAGTTTAATATCTGCCAGGGGGCACCAAGAGACCCAGTACTTC. Its translation is CASSLISARGHQETQYF.

In its sample, this clone was seen once. The chain combines TRBV19 with TRBJ2-3, with TRBD1 as a possible D gene (5 bases). The germline CDR1 and CDR2 sequences are LNHDA and SQIVND (reference sequence). Trimming removed 4 bases from V and 0 bases from J, with 14 bases in between. This CDR3 comprises 16 residues. The CDR3 DNA sequence: TGTGCCAGTAGTACCCTGTGGACAACTAGCACAGATACGCAGTATTTT. Protein sequence: CASSTLWTTSTDTQYF.

This clone was picked up a small number of times. V and J are TRBV10-3 and TRBJ2-3; TRBD2 is a possible D gene (6 bases). The CDR3 extends over 15 amino acids. The V gene's germline CDR1 is ENHRY and CDR2 SYGVKD. The V end lost 3 bases, the J end lost 5 bases, and 15 bases lay between the germline ends. CDR3 bases: TGTGCCATCAGTGACGCGGGAAAATCGGGAGATACGCAGTATTTT. This sequence encodes CAISDAGKSGDTQYF.

The chain couples TRBV5-1 to TRBJ2-1; 9 nucleotides align to TRBD2. In germline, CDR1 is SGHRS, CDR2 YFSETQ. V lost 0 bases, J lost 7 bases, and 8 bases stayed unmatched. The CDR3 extends over 16 amino acids. As DNA, the CDR3 is TGCGCCAGCAGCTTGGATGGCGGGGGGGCTGGGAATGAGCAGTTCTTC. It specifies CASSLDGGGAGNEQFF.

The V gene is TRBV30, the J gene TRBJ2-7; no clear D. The CDR3 extends over 11 amino acids. Deletions cut 8 bases from V and 3 bases from J, with 11 bases between. Germline lookup yields CDR1 GTSNPN and CDR2 SVGIG (reference sequence). CDR3 bases: TGTGCCCTCGGAGCGCTCTACGAGCAGTACTTC. It yields the protein CALGALYEQYF.

The chain combines TRBV7-2 with TRBJ1-1, with 7 bases matching TRBD1. With V trimmed by 2 bases and J by 4 bases, 10 bases remained unmatched. The CDR3 is 16 amino acids. Looked up from germline, CDR1 is SGHTA and CDR2 is FQGNSA. CDR3 region: CASSLKVGHRGTEAFF. DNA of the CDR3: TGTGCCAGCAGCTTAAAAGTGGGTCACAGGGGCACTGAAGCTTTCTTT.

The V and J genes are TRBV6-1 and TRBJ2-1, with 10 bases identical to TRBD2. This CDR3 has 15 amino acids. The trim removed 6 bases at V and 6 bases at J, leaving 8 bases unmatched. Per germline, CDR1 MNHNS and CDR2 SASEGT. The DNA of the CDR3 is TGTGCCAGCAGAGGAGCGGGAGGGCCGGTCAATGAGCAGTTCTTC. Its translation: CASRGAGGPVNEQFF.

The rearrangement joins TRBV7-3 to TRBJ2-2; 8 bases map to TRBD1. The CDR3 loop spans 16 amino acids. Germline CDR1 and CDR2: SGHTA and FQGTGA. J lost 5 bases, V lost 1 base, and 6 bases had no gene match. CDR3 protein: CASSLIGTGATGELFF. CDR3 coding DNA: TGTGCCAGCAGCTTAATCGGGACAGGAGCTACCGGGGAGCTGTTTTTT.

The gene calls are TRBV6-6 and TRBJ2-1; 9 bases fit TRBD1. This CDR3 contains 15 residues. Trimming took 6 bases from V and 5 from J; bases not matched to a gene: 8. Per germline, CDR1 MNHNY and CDR2 SVGAGI (reference sequence). CDR3 sequence reads: CASSSGDRVDNEQFF. The CDR3, as DNA: TGTGCCAGCAGCTCCGGGGACAGGGTTGACAATGAGCAGTTCTTC.

V gene TRBV9 combines with J gene TRBJ2-2, with D tentatively TRBD2 (5 bases). Trimming pared 4 bases from V and 6 bases from J, leaving 22 bases between. Looked up from germline, CDR1 is SGDLS and CDR2 is YYNGEE. CDR3 length: 17 amino acids. Here the CDR3 reads CASSPSPREDGPGELFF. CDR3 sequence (DNA): TGTGCCAGCAGCCCCTCTCCCCGGGAAGACGGTCCCGGGGAGCTGTTTTTT.

The genes are TRBV12-5 and TRBJ2-5; D gene ambiguous. Germline CDR1 and CDR2: LGHNT and FRNRAP. The CDR3 consists of 11 residues. Deletions cut 5 bases from V and 3 bases from J, with 4 bases between. The CDR3 here is CASGQEETQYF. CDR3 DNA sequence: TGTGCTAGTGGTCAGGAAGAGACCCAGTACTTC.

The chain couples TRBV5-1 to TRBJ1-2; the D is unclear. The CDR3 is 13 residues long. The germline V and J ends were trimmed by 2 bases and 4 bases, with 9 bases remaining between them. Germline CDR1 SGHRS, CDR2 YFSETQ. In DNA form, the CDR3 reads TGCGCCAGCAGCTTAGAGGCGAGCTATGGCTACACCTTC. It specifies CASSLEASYGYTF.

The V and J genes are TRBV5-1 and TRBJ2-5; 8 bases are shared with TRBD1. This CDR3 has 15 residues. The V and J ends lost 4 bases and 2 bases, in that order; junction bases with no gene match: 7. Germline V gene sequence: CDR1 SGHRS, CDR2 YFSETQ. For the CDR3, the DNA is TGCGCCAGCAGCCGAGAGACAGGGGAACAAGAGACCCAGTACTTC. Translating it yields CASSRETGEQETQYF.